These T cell receptor beta chains were read from a single sample in a study of cytomegalovirus exposure and HLA in healthy donors. Sequencing used immunoSEQ multiplex PCR; TCRdb keeps in-frame clones, though not all of them. The sample holds 110,000 to 150,000 clones, around a tenth seen once. Sample: PBMCs. The receptors were gathered from a male donor in good health and CMV-seronegative. Both conserved end residues are part of each CDR3. Fields, in order: clone size, D gene, J gene, V gene, CDR3 DNA, CDR3 protein. D genes are given only for firm matches. Clone size appears in some rows only: once, few, many, or a class for an expanded clone.

>-|TRBD1|TRBJ2-1|TRBV18
TGTGCCAGCTCACCGACAGGGACCCTTATTGAGCAGTTCTTC
CASSPTGTLIEQFF
>-|-|TRBJ1-5|TRBV6-5
TGTGCCAGCAAGTTGTCGCGGGGAAGCAATCAGCCCCAGCATTTT
CASKLSRGSNQPQHF
>few|-|TRBJ2-7|TRBV11-2
TGTGCCAGCAGCTTATCCCTCACAATCCAATACGAGCAGTACTTC
CASSLSLTIQYEQYF
>few|TRBD1|TRBJ1-2|TRBV10-3
TGTGCCATCAGTGATAACCAGGGGGTTAACTATGGCTACACCTTC
CAISDNQGVNYGYTF
>-|TRBD1|TRBJ2-7|TRBV4-2
TGTGCCAGCAGCCGAGGACAGGGGGTAACGAACGAGCAGTACTTC
CASSRGQGVTNEQYF
>-|-|TRBJ1-1|TRBV25-1
TGTGCCAGCAGTTTGGGACTAAGGACTTTCTTT
CASSLGLRTFF
>few|TRBD1|TRBJ1-6|TRBV7-2
TGTGCCAGCAGCTTAGCGGGGGCAGGGGGTAACTCACCCCTCCACTTT
CASSLAGAGGNSPLHF
>-|-|TRBJ1-3|TRBV19
TGTGCCAGTACCACAGGGAGCTCTGGAAACACCATATATTTT
CASTTGSSGNTIYF
>few|-|TRBJ2-7|TRBV4-3
TGCGCCAGCAGCCAAGCAGGGGCCTACGAGCAGTACTTC
CASSQAGAYEQYF
>few|TRBD1|TRBJ2-2|TRBV27
TGTGCCAGCAGGGGACAGGGAGGTGGCACCGGGGAGCTGTTTTTT
CASRGQGGGTGELFF
>few|-|TRBJ2-6|TRBV7-9
TGTGCCAGCAGCTTGAGAGATCTTCTCTCTGGGGCCAACGTCCTGACTTTC
CASSLRDLLSGANVLTF
>-|TRBD1|TRBJ1-1|TRBV10-3
TGTGCCATCAGTGAGGGGACAGGTATGAACACTGAAGCTTTCTTT
CAISEGTGMNTEAFF
>-|-|TRBJ1-1|TRBV5-6
TGTGCCAGCAGCTTGGATCTTTCGGGGGTAGCTTTCTTT
CASSLDLSGVAFF
>few|-|TRBJ1-2|TRBV28
TGTGCCAGCAGTCCCCCTCCTAACTATGGCTACACCTTC
CASSPPPNYGYTF
>few|TRBD1|TRBJ2-1|TRBV7-8
TGTGCCAGCAGCACCCGACAGGGGGTAGTGTTCTTC
CASSTRQGVVFF
>few|TRBD1|TRBJ1-4|TRBV30
TGTGCCTGGAACAGGGGCGGTGAAAAACTGTTTTTT
CAWNRGGEKLFF
>-|-|TRBJ2-7|TRBV7-9
TGTGCCAGCAGCTTCGTCAGCTACGAGCAGTACTTC
CASSFVSYEQYF
>few|-|TRBJ1-6|TRBV28
TGTGCCAGCAGTTTGGCCGGGAGGTCACCCCTCCACTTT
CASSLAGRSPLHF
>-|-|TRBJ1-2|TRBV7-3
TGTGCCAGCAGCACCCTACTAAACTATGGCTACACCTTC
CASSTLLNYGYTF